The T cell receptor beta chain under discussion was sequenced for a study of blood T cell repertoires in COVID-19. Clones were sequenced by immunoSEQ multiplex PCR, and TCRdb holds only the in-frame ones, with some missing. The sample records some 50,000 clones, 87% being singletons. Trimming stripped 2 bases from V and 5 bases from J, with 12 bases between. This CDR3 is built from 14 residues. Germline lookup yields CDR1 SEHNR and CDR2 FQNEAQ (reference sequence). Seattle participants joined during active infection and were tracked over time. The sample taken for sequencing was peripheral blood. This receptor was obtained from a woman older than 75 with COVID-19, enrolled during active disease. This chain uses TRBV7-9 with TRBJ2-5; D perhaps matches TRBD2 (6 bases). The CDR3 DNA reads as TGTGCCAGCAGCTTAAGTAGCGGTGGGGAGACCCAGTACTTC. Translating gives CASSLSSGGETQYF.